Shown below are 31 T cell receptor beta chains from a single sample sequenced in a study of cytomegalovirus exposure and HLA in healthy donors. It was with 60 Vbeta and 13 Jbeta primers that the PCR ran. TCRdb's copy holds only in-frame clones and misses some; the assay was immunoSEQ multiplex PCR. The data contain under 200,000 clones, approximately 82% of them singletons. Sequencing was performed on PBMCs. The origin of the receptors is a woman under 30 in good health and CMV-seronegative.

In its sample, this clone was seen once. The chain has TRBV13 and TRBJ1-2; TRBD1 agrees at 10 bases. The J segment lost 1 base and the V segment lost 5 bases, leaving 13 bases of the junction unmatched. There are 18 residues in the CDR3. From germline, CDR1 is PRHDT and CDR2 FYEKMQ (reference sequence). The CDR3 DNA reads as TGTGCCAGCAGCCTCCGGGACAGGGGTGGCCCCTATAACTATGGCTACACCTTC. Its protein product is CASSLRDRGGPYNYGYTF.

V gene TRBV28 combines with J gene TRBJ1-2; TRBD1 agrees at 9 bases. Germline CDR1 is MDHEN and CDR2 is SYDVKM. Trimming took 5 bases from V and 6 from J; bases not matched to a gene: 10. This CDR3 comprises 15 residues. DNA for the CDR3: TGTGCCAGCAGTATCATCCGGGACAGGGTAAATGGCTACACCTTC. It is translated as CASSIIRDRVNGYTF.

The CDR3 sequence is CSGDLAGGLPRTDTQYF. Here the CDR3 DNA reads TGCAGCGGAGACCTAGCGGGAGGACTCCCACGCACAGATACGCAGTATTTT. The V call is TRBV29-1, the J call TRBJ2-3, with 11 bases that match TRBD2. The CDR3 has 17 amino acids. CDR1 and CDR2 (germline): SQVTM, ANQGSEA. Trimming at V came to 7 bases and at J to 1 base, leaving 13 bases not matched to a gene.

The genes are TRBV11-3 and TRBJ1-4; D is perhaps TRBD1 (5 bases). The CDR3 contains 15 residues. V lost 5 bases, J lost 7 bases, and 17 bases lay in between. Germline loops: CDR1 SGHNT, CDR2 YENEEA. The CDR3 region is CASSASGPFGEKLFF. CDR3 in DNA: TGTGCCAGCAGCGCGTCAGGGCCCTTTGGTGAAAAACTGTTTTTT.

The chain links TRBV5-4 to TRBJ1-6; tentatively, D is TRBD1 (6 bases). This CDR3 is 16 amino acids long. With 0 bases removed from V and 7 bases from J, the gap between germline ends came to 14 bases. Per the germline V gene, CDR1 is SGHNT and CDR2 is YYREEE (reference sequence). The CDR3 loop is CASSLGVGQRNSPLHF. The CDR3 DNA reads TGTGCCAGCAGCTTGGGGGTTGGACAGAGGAATTCACCCCTCCACTTT.

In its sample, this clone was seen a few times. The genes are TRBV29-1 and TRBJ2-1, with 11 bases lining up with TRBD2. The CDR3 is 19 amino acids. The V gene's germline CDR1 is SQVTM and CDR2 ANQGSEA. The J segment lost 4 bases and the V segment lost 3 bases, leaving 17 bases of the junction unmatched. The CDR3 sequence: CSVEKGSTSGRGVYNEQFF. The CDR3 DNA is TGCAGCGTTGAGAAGGGAAGTACTAGCGGGAGAGGGGTTTACAATGAGCAGTTCTTC.

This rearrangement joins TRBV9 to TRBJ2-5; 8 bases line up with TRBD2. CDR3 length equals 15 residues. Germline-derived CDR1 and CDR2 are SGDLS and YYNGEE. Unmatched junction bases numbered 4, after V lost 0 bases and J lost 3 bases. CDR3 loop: CASSVGNGREETQYF. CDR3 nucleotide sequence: TGTGCCAGCAGCGTAGGGAACGGGAGGGAAGAGACCCAGTACTTC.

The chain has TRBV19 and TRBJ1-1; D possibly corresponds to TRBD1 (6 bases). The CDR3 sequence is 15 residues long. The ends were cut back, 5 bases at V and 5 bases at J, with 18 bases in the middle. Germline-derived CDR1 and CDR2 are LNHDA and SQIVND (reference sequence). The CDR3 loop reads CASSPASQGRTEAFF. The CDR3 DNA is TGTGCCAGTAGTCCCGCCTCACAGGGCCGAACTGAAGCTTTCTTT.

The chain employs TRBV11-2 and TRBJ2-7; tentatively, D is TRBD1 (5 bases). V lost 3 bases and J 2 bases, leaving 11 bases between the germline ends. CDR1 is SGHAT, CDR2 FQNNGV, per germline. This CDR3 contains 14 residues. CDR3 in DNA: TGTGCCAGCAGCTTTGACAGCCATCCCTACGAGCAGTACTTC. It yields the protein CASSFDSHPYEQYF.

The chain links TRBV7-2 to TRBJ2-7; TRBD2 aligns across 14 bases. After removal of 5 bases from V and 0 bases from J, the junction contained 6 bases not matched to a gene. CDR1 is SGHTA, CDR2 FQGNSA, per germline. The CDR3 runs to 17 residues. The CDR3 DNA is TGTGCCAGCAGCCCGGGACTAGCGGGAGTCCCCTCCTACGAGCAGTACGTC. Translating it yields CASSPGLAGVPSYEQYV.

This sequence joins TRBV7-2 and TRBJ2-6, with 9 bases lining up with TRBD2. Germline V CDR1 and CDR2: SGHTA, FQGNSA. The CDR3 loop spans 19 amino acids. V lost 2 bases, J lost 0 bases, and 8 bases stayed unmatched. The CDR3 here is CASSLRRLAGPSGANVLTF. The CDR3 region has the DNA TGTGCCAGCAGCTTACGGCGGCTAGCGGGGCCCTCTGGGGCCAACGTCCTGACTTTC.

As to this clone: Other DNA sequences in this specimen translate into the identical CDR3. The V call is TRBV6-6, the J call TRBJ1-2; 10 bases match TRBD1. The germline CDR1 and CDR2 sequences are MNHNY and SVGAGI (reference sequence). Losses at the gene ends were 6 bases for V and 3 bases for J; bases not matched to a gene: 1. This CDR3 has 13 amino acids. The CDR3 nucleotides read TGTGCCAGCAGCGGGACAGGGGACTATGGCTACACCTTC. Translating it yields CASSGTGDYGYTF.

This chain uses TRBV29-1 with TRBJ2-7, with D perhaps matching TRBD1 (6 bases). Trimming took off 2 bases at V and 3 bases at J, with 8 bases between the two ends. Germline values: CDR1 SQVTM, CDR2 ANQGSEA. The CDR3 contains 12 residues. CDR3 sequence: CSVETGIYEQYF. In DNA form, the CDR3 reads TGCAGCGTTGAAACAGGGATCTACGAGCAGTACTTC.

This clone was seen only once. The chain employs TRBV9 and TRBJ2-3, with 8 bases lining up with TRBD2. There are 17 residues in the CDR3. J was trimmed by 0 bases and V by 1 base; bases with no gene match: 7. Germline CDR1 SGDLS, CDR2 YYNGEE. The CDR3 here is CASSVISGGRSTDTQYF. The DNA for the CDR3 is TGTGCCAGCAGCGTAATTTCTGGCGGGAGGAGCACAGATACGCAGTATTTT.

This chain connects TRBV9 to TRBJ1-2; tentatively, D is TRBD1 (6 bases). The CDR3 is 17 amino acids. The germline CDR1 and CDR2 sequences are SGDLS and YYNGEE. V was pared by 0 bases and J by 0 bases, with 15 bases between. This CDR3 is CASSVEYRSGANYGYTF. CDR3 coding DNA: TGTGCCAGCAGCGTAGAGTACCGGTCAGGGGCTAACTATGGCTACACCTTC.

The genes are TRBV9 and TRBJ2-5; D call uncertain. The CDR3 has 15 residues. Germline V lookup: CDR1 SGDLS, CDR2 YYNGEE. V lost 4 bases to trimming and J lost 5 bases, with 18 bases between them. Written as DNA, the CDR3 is TGTGCCAGCAGCACCCGAGCGATGCCTCAGGAGACCCAGTACTTC. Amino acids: CASSTRAMPQETQYF.

CDR3 sequence reads: CASSQDPTRTGGNTGELFF. The DNA of the CDR3 is TGCGCCAGCAGCCAAGATCCGACCCGGACAGGAGGAAACACCGGGGAGCTGTTTTTT. The V and J genes are TRBV4-3 and TRBJ2-2; 7 positions agree with TRBD1. V lost 0 bases to trimming and J lost 2 bases; unmatched junction nucleotides: 12. The length of the CDR3 is 19 residues. Germline CDR1 and CDR2: LGHNA and YSLEER.

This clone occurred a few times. The CDR3 protein is CSVVGRGISDTQYF. CDR3 sequence (DNA): TGCAGCGTCGTCGGCAGGGGTATTTCAGATACGCAGTATTTT. This rearrangement joins TRBV29-1 to TRBJ2-3; D might be TRBD1 (6 bases). Germline V gene data show CDR1 as SQVTM and CDR2 as ANQGSEA. There are 14 residues in the CDR3. Trimming left V 6 bases short and J 4 bases short, with 17 bases between.

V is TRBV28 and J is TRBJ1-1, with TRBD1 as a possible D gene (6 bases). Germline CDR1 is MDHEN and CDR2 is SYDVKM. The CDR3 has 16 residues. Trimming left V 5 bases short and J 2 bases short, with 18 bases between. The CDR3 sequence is CASSVLKGVLNTEAFF. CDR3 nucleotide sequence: TGTGCCAGCAGTGTCTTGAAGGGGGTCCTTAACACTGAAGCTTTCTTT.

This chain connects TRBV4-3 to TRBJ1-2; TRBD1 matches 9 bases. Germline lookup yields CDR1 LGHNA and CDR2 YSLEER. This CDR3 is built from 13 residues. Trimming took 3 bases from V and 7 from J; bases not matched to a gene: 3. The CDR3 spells CASSQDRGRGYTF. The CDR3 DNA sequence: TGCGCCAGCAGCCAGGACAGGGGCCGTGGCTACACCTTC.

The CDR3 is CASSFRTGGAKSEQYF. As DNA, the CDR3 is TGTGCCAGCAGCTTCCGGACAGGGGGCGCGAAGTCCGAGCAGTACTTC. This chain uses TRBV11-3 with TRBJ2-7; the match to TRBD1 covers 11 bases. Trimming removed 3 bases from V and 6 bases from J; junction bases left unmatched: 10. This CDR3 has 16 residues. CDR1 is SGHNT and CDR2 is YENEEA in the germline V gene.

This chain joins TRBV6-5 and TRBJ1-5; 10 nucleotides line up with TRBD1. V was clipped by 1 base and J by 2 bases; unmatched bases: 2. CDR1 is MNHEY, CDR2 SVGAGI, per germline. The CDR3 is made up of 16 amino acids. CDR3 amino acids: CASSYWDRGGNQPQHF. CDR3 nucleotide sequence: TGTGCCAGCAGTTACTGGGACAGGGGAGGCAATCAGCCCCAGCATTTT.

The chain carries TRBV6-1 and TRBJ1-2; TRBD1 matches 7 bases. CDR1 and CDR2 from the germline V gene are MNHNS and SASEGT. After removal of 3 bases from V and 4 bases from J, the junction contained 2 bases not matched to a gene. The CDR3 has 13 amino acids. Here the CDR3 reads CASSEGQSYGYTF. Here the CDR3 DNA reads TGTGCCAGCAGTGAGGGACAGAGCTATGGCTACACCTTC.

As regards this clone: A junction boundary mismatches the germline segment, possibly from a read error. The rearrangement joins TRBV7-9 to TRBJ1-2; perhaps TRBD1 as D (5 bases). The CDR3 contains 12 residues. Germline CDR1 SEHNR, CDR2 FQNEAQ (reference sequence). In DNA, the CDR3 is TGTTCCAGCAGCAGGGAGAACTATGGCTACACCTTC. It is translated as CSSSRENYGYTF.

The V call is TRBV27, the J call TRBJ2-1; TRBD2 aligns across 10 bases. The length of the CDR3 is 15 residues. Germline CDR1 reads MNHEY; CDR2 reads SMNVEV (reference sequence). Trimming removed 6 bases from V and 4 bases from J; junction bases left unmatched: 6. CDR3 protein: CASRPGTSAYNEQFF. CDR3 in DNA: TGTGCCAGCAGACCCGGGACTAGCGCTTACAATGAGCAGTTCTTC.

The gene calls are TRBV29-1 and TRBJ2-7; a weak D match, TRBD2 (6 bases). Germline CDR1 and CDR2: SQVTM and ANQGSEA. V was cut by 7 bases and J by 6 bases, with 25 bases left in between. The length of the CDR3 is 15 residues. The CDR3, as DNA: TGCAGCGCAGGCCCCTCGGGAGTACGCGATGGCGAGCAGTACTTC. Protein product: CSAGPSGVRDGEQYF.

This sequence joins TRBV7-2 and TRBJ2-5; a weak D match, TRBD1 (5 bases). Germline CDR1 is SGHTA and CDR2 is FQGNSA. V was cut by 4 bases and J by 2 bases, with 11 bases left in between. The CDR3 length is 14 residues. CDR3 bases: TGTGCCAGCAGCTCATACTGGACACAAGAGACCCAGTACTTC. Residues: CASSSYWTQETQYF.

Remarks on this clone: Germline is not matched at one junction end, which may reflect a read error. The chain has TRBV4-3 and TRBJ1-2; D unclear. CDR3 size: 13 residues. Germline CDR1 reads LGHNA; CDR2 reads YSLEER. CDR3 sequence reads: CASRESGGYGYPF. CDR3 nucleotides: TGCGCCAGCAGAGAAAGTGGAGGCTATGGCTACCCCTTC.

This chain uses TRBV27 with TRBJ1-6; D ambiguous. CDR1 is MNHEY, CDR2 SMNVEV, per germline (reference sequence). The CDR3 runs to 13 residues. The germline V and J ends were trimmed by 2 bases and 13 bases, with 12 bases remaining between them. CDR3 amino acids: CASSLRPGIPLHF. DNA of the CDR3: TGTGCCAGCAGTTTACGCCCGGGAATCCCCCTCCACTTT.

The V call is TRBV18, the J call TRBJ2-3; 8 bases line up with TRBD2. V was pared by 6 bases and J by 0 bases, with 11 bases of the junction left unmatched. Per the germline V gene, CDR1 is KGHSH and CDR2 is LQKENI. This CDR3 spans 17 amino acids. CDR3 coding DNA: TGTGCCAGCTCCGAACAGCGGGTAGCGGGGAGCACAGATACGCAGTATTTT. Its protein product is CASSEQRVAGSTDTQYF.

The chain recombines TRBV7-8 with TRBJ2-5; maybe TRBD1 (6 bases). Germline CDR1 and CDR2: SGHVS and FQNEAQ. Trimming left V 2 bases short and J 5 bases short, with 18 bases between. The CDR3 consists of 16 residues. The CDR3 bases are TGTGCCAGCAGCTTAAAAAGAGTACAGGGTAGGGAGACCCAGTACTTC. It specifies CASSLKRVQGRETQYF.